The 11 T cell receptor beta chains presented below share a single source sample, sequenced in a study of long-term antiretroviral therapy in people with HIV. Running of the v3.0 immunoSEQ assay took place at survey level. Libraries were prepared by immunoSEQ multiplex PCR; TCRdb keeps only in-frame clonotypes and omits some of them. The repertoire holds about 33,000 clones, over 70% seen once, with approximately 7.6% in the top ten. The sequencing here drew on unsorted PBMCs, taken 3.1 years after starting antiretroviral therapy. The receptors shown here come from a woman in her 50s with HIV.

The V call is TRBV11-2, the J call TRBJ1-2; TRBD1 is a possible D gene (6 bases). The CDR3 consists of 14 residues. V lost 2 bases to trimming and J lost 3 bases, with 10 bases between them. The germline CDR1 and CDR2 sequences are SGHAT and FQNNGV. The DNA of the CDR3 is TGTGCCAGCAGCTTATTACAGGGTGACTATGGCTACACCTTC. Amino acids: CASSLLQGDYGYTF. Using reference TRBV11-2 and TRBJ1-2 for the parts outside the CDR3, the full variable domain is EAGVAQSPRYKIIEKRQSVAFWCNPISGHATLYWYQQILGQGPKLLIQFQNNGVVDDSQLPKDRFSAERLKGVDSTLKIQPAKLEDSAVYLCASSLLQGDYGYTFGSGTRLTVV.

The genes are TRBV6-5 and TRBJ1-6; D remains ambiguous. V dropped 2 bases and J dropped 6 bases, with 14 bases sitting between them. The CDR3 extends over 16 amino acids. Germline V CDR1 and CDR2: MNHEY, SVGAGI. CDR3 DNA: TGTGCCAGCAGTTACATGGCAGTCCGAAGTAATTCACCCCTCCACTTT. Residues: CASSYMAVRSNSPLHF.

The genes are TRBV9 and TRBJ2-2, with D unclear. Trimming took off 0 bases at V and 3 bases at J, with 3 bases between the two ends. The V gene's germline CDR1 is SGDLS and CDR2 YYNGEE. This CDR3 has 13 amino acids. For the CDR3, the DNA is TGTGCCAGCAGCGTAGTCCACACCGGGGAGCTGTTTTTT. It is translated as CASSVVHTGELFF.

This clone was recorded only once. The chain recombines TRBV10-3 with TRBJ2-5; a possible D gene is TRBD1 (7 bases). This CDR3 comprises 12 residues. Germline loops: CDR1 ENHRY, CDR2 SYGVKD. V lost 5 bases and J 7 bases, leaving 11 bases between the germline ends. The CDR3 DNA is TGTGCCATCAGTCCTCAGGGGGGGACCCAGTACTTC. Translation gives CAISPQGGTQYF.

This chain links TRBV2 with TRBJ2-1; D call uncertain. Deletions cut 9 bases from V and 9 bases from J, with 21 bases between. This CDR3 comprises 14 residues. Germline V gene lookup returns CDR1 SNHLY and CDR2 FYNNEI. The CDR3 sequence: CARLRAPGNGEQFF. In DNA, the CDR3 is TGTGCCAGACTTCGGGCCCCAGGTAATGGTGAGCAGTTCTTC.

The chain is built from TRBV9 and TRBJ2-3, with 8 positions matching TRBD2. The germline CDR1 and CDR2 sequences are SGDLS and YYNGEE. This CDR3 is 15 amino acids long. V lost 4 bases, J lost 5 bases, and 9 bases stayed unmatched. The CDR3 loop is CASSPPGGGLDTQYF. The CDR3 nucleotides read TGTGCCAGCAGCCCACCTGGCGGGGGGTTAGATACGCAGTATTTT.

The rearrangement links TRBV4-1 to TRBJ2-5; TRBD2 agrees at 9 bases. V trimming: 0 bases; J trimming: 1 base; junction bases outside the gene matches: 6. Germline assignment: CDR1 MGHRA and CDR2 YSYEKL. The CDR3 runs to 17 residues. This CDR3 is CASSQDRAGGRQETQYF. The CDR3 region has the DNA TGCGCCAGCAGCCAAGATCGAGCGGGGGGACGCCAAGAGACCCAGTACTTC.

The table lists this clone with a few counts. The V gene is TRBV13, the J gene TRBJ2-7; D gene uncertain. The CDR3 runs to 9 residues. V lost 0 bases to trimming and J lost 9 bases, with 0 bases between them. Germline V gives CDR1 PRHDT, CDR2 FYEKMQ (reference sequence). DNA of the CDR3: TGTGCCAGCAGCTTAGGGCAGTACGTC. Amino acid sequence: CASSLGQYV.

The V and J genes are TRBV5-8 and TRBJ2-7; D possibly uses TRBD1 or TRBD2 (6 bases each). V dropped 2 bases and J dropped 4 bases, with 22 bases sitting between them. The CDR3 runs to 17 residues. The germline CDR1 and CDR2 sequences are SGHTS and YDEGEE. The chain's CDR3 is CASSFTRAQRGRYEQYF. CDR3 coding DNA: TGTGCCAGCAGCTTCACACGGGCCCAAAGGGGGAGGTACGAGCAGTACTTC.

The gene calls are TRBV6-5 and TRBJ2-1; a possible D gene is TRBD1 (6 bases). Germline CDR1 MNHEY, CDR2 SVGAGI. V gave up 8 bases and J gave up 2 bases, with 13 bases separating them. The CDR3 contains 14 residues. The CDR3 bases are TGTGCCAGCGGGTTAGCAGGGGCCTACAATGAGCAGTTCTTC. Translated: CASGLAGAYNEQFF.

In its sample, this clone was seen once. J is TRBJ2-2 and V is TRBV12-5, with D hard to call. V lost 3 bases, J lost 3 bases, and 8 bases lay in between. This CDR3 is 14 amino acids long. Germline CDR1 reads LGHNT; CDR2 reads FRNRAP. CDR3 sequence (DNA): TGTGCTAGTGGTTTTAGCTGGTACACCGGGGAGCTGTTTTTT. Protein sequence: CASGFSWYTGELFF.